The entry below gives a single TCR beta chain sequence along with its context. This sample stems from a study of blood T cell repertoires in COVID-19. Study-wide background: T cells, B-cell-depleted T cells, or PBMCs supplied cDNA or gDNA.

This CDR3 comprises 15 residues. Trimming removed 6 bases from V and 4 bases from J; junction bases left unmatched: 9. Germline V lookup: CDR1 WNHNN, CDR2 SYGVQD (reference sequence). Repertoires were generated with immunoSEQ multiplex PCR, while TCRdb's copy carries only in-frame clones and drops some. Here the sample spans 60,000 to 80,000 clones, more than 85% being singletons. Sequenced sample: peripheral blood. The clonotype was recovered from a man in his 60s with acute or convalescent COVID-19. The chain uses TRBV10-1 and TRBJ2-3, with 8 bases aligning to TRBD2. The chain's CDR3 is CASSLSSGFSDTQYF. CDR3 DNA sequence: TGCGCCAGCAGCCTATCTAGCGGGTTCTCAGATACGCAGTATTTT.